This T cell receptor (beta chain) was captured in a study of cytomegalovirus exposure and HLA in healthy donors. General study results and limits: For most TCR sequences rarity was the rule, although some public TCRs occurred in many donors.

Comment on this clone: As yet, its antigen is unknown.

The CDR3 contains 15 residues. CDR1 SNHLY and CDR2 FYNNEI come from the germline V gene. The V and J ends lost 6 bases and 2 bases, in that order; junction bases with no gene match: 6. It was with 60 Vbeta and 13 Jbeta primers that the PCR ran. Profiled with immunoSEQ multiplex PCR; TCRdb holds only in-frame clones, not every one. Of 150,000 to 200,000 clones listed, roughly 9.4% are singletons. The chain is built from TRBV2 and TRBJ2-2; 7 bases are shared with TRBD2. The receptor's source is a woman in her twenties or thirties in good health and CMV-seropositive. The source material was PBMCs. Here the CDR3 reads CASRLAEVNTGELFF. Written as DNA, the CDR3 is TGTGCCAGCAGGCTAGCGGAAGTCAACACCGGGGAGCTGTTTTTT.